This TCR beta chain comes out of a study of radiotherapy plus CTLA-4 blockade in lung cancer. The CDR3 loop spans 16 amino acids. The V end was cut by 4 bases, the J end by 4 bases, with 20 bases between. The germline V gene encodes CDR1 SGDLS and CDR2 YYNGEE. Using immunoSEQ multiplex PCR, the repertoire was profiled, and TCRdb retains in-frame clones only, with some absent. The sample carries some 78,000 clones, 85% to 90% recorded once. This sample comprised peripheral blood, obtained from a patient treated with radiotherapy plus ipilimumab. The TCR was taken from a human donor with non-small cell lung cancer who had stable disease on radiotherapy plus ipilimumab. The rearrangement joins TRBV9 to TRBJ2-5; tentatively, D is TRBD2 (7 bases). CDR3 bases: TGTGCCAGCAGCCCAAGACCGGCGCGGGGGCTAGAGACCCAGTACTTC. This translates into CASSPRPARGLETQYF.